One and the same sample provided the 32 T cell receptor beta chains below, sequenced in a study of Ad26.COV2.S vaccination and SARS-CoV-2 variants. Only in-frame clones appear in the TCRdb table, and some are missing; sequencing was by immunoSEQ multiplex PCR. Among roughly 510,000 clones listed, around 88% were seen once. Treatment: around 19 received Ad26.COV2.S at low or high dose, single or two shots; several received placebo; per-sample allocation not given. Collection of the samples took place on day 63 after the first injection of vaccine or placebo. The material sequenced was peripheral blood, taken in a trial of Ad26.COV2.S vaccine versus placebo. These TCRs come from a person between 18 and 60 years old who received the Ad26.COV2.S COVID-19 vaccine or a placebo.

This clone showed up just a few times. The genes are TRBV5-1 and TRBJ2-7; D tentatively fits TRBD1 or TRBD2 (5 bases each). The CDR3 totals 16 residues. Germline CDR1 and CDR2: SGHRS and YFSETQ. The V gene lost 0 bases and the J gene lost 6 bases, with 19 bases spanning the gap. CDR3 in amino acids: CASSLAGASPQTEQYF. The CDR3, as DNA: TGCGCCAGCAGCTTGGCCGGGGCCAGCCCCCAAACCGAGCAGTACTTC.

The rearrangement uses TRBV11-1 and TRBJ2-7, with TRBD1 matching over 7 bases. This CDR3 spans 14 amino acids. V was clipped by 6 bases and J by 4 bases; unmatched bases: 9. Germline CDR1 SGHAT, CDR2 FQDESV (reference sequence). CDR3 nucleotides: TGTGCCAGCAGTTATGGGCAGGGGGTATACGAGCAGTACTTC. This codes for CASSYGQGVYEQYF.

The chain uses TRBV7-2 and TRBJ2-1; 7 bases match TRBD2. J gave up 3 bases and V 5 bases, and 7 bases lay outside the gene matches. This CDR3 is built from 15 residues. Germline-derived CDR1 and CDR2 are SGHTA and FQGNSA. The CDR3 DNA reads TGTGCCAGCAGCCACACTAGCGTACGCTACAATGAGCAGTTCTTC. Its translation: CASSHTSVRYNEQFF.

The chain uses TRBV6-2 or TRBV6-3 and TRBJ2-7; D ambiguous. The germline gives CDR1 MNHEY, CDR2 SVGEGT. Between the trimmed V and J ends, which lost 5 bases and 7 bases, there was a span of 15 bases. This CDR3 region has 13 residues. CDR3 sequence reads: CASSKTPGREQYF. DNA of the CDR3: TGTGCCAGCAGTAAAACCCCCGGACGTGAGCAGTACTTC.

The chain's CDR3 is CASSSTISGANVLTF. CDR3 coding DNA: TGTGCCAGCAGTTCGACAATCTCTGGGGCCAACGTCCTGACTTTC. The rearrangement links TRBV28 to TRBJ2-6; D remains unclear. CDR1 is MDHEN, CDR2 SYDVKM, per germline. V lost 4 bases and J lost 0, with 7 bases in between. This CDR3 comprises 15 residues.

This clone has more than one count but fewer than ten. This chain links TRBV2 with TRBJ2-7; 8 bases map to TRBD1. The CDR3 extends over 14 amino acids. V lost 3 bases, J lost 3 bases, and 4 bases stayed unmatched. Germline V gives CDR1 SNHLY, CDR2 FYNNEI. CDR3 in amino acids: CASSDRDRYYEQYF. DNA for the CDR3: TGTGCCAGCAGTGACCGGGACAGGTACTACGAGCAGTACTTC.

This clone was found once. The genes are TRBV27 and TRBJ1-1; 7 bases match TRBD1. The V and J ends lost 5 bases and 11 bases, in that order; junction bases with no gene match: 17. Germline lookup yields CDR1 MNHEY and CDR2 SMNVEV (reference sequence). The CDR3 consists of 15 residues. CDR3: CASSAWGTADVAAFF. The CDR3 coding sequence is TGTGCCAGCAGTGCATGGGGGACAGCCGACGTAGCGGCTTTCTTT.

This clone was seen repeatedly, ten times or more. V gene TRBV19 combines with J gene TRBJ1-1; 9 bases fit TRBD1. CDR1 and CDR2 (germline): LNHDA, SQIVND (reference sequence). J gave up 1 base and V 6 bases, and 6 bases lay outside the gene matches. CDR3 length: 15 residues. The CDR3 sequence is CASRTTGGWNTEAFF. The DNA of the CDR3 is TGTGCCAGTAGGACGACAGGGGGATGGAACACTGAAGCTTTCTTT.

The CDR3, as DNA: TGTGCCAGCAGCTTCGGCGACTACCTACAAGAGACCCAGTACTTC. Amino acids: CASSFGDYLQETQYF. V gene TRBV7-9 combines with J gene TRBJ2-5, with D possibly matching TRBD2 (5 bases). The germline V and J ends were trimmed by 3 bases and 2 bases, with 13 bases remaining between them. The CDR3 loop spans 15 amino acids. Germline-derived CDR1 and CDR2 are SEHNR and FQNEAQ (reference sequence).

The gene calls are TRBV3-1 (or the pseudogene TRBV3-2) and TRBJ2-7; possible D gene TRBD2, 6 bases. The V end was cut by 1 base, the J end by 6 bases, with 16 bases between. Germline CDR1 reads LGHDT; CDR2 reads YNNKEL (reference sequence). This CDR3 region has 15 residues. CDR3 sequence: CASSQVPGRVGEQYF. The CDR3 coding sequence is TGTGCCAGCAGCCAAGTTCCCGGGAGAGTAGGCGAGCAGTACTTC.

V gene TRBV9 combines with J gene TRBJ2-5; D call uncertain. This CDR3 has 14 residues. The germline V gene has CDR1 SGDLS and CDR2 YYNGEE. Deletions cut 6 bases from V and 1 base from J, with 13 bases between. The CDR3 spells CASTLEPFQETQYF. In DNA form, the CDR3 reads TGTGCCAGCACCCTAGAGCCTTTCCAAGAGACCCAGTACTTC. Combining the CDR3 with reference TRBV9 and TRBJ2-5 gives the whole variable domain DSGVTQTPKHLITATGQRVTLRCSPRSGDLSVYWYQQSLDQGLQFLIQYYNGEERAKGNILERFSAQQFPDLHSELNLSSLELGDSALYFCASTLEPFQETQYFGPGTRLLVL.

The chain combines TRBV9 with TRBJ1-5; D might be TRBD1 (5 bases). Germline-derived CDR1 and CDR2 are SGDLS and YYNGEE. The length of the CDR3 is 14 residues. The V end lost 7 bases, the J end lost 2 bases, and 13 bases lay between the germline ends. CDR3 in amino acids: CASSSGGGNQPQHF. The CDR3 region has the DNA TGTGCCAGCTCATCTGGGGGGGGCAATCAGCCCCAGCATTTT.

This clone has more than one count but fewer than ten. Its ends do not fully match the called genes, so a read error is possible. DNA for the CDR3: TGTGCCAGCAGCGAAGGAGACAGGGATAATGAAAAACTGTTTTTT. It translates to CASSEGDRDNEKLFF. The genes are TRBV2 and TRBJ1-4; TRBD1 matches at 7 bases. CDR1 SNHLY and CDR2 FYNNEI come from the germline V gene. This CDR3 has 15 amino acids.

The CDR3, as DNA: TGTGCCAGCAGCAGACAGGAATCCTACGAGCAGTACTTC. It encodes CASSRQESYEQYF. The gene calls are TRBV6-5 and TRBJ2-7, with a possible D match to TRBD1 (6 bases). Germline loops: CDR1 MNHEY, CDR2 SVGAGI. The CDR3 totals 13 residues. V dropped 6 bases and J dropped 1 base, with 10 bases sitting between them.

The CDR3 DNA sequence: TGTGCCAGTAGTATTGAGGATGTAGAGTTCTTC. It yields the protein CASSIEDVEFF. The chain joins TRBV19 to TRBJ2-1; D gene unclear. Germline lookup yields CDR1 LNHDA and CDR2 SQIVND (reference sequence). Trimming stripped 3 bases from V and 14 bases from J, with 11 bases between. The CDR3 contains 11 residues. Full variable domain (remainder filled in from reference TRBV19 and TRBJ2-1): DGGITQSPKYLFRKEGQNVTLSCEQNLNHDAMYWYRQDPGQGLRLIYYSQIVNDFQKGDIAEGYSVSREKKESFPLTVTSAQKNPTAFYLCASSIEDVEFFGPGTRLTVL.

Only one count was recorded for this clone. The chain has TRBV5-1 and TRBJ2-5; 8 nucleotides agree with TRBD1. The germline gives CDR1 SGHRS, CDR2 YFSETQ. With V trimmed by 7 bases and J by 5 bases, 13 bases remained unmatched. The CDR3 is 15 amino acids. CDR3 coding DNA: TGCGCCAGCTATGCAGGGGACAGGATGATGGAGACCCAGTACTTC. It codes for CASYAGDRMMETQYF.

The chain has TRBV5-1 and TRBJ1-1, with D tentatively TRBD1 (5 bases). In germline, CDR1 is SGHRS, CDR2 YFSETQ. CDR3 size: 15 residues. The V gene lost 4 bases and the J gene lost 4 bases, with 17 bases spanning the gap. The CDR3 DNA reads TGCGCCAGCAGCCAGGAAAAACCCGGGGGCACTGAAGCTTTCTTT. As protein: CASSQEKPGGTEAFF.

The rearrangement links TRBV11-2 to TRBJ1-2, with 10 bases identical to TRBD1. The V segment lost 5 bases and the J segment 7 bases; nucleotides outside the gene matches: 13. Per germline, CDR1 SGHAT and CDR2 FQNNGV. The CDR3 length is 16 residues. CDR3 coding DNA: TGTGCCAGCAGCCCTAGAGTGGACAGGGGGATGCGTGGCTACACCTTC. Protein sequence: CASSPRVDRGMRGYTF.

This chain connects TRBV9 to TRBJ1-5; D remains ambiguous. The CDR3 has 14 residues. V lost 7 bases to trimming and J lost 0 bases, with 11 bases between them. Germline V gene lookup returns CDR1 SGDLS and CDR2 YYNGEE. CDR3 in DNA: TGTGCCAGCGGATTTAGGTGTAGCAATCAGCCCCAGCATTTT. Translating it yields CASGFRCSNQPQHF. The full variable domain, rest sourced from reference TRBV9 and TRBJ1-5, is DSGVTQTPKHLITATGQRVTLRCSPRSGDLSVYWYQQSLDQGLQFLIQYYNGEERAKGNILERFSAQQFPDLHSELNLSSLELGDSALYFCASGFRCSNQPQHFGDGTRLSIL.

V gene TRBV23-1 combines with J gene TRBJ2-7; possibly TRBD2 for D (5 bases). TRBV23-1 is designated an ORF whose function remains uncertain. The ends were cut back, 0 bases at V and 1 base at J, with 16 bases in the middle. The CDR3 length is 17 residues. The CDR3, as DNA: TGCGCCAGCAGTCAATCGGCTAGCCCGAGAGAGTCCTACGAGCAGTACTTC. Translating gives CASSQSASPRESYEQYF.

The genes are TRBV18 and TRBJ1-5, with 8 bases aligning to TRBD1. The CDR3 sequence is 16 residues long. After removal of 4 bases from V and 3 bases from J, the junction contained 8 bases not matched to a gene. Germline CDR1 and CDR2: KGHSH and LQKENI. The CDR3 protein is CASSQGTGRLNQPQHF. CDR3 bases: TGTGCCAGCTCACAAGGGACAGGAAGACTCAATCAGCCCCAGCATTTT.

This clone was counted once. V gene TRBV6-2 or TRBV6-3 combines with J gene TRBJ2-5; D call uncertain. Germline V gives CDR1 MNHEY, CDR2 SVGEGT. The CDR3 has 14 amino acids. Trimming removed 0 bases at V and 5 bases at J, with 10 bases between. The CDR3 DNA is TGTGCCAGCAGTTACTCTAGGGTCGGGGAGACCCAGTACTTC. Encoded protein: CASSYSRVGETQYF.

The chain uses TRBV3-1 (or the pseudogene TRBV3-2) and TRBJ2-1, with D possibly matching TRBD2 (8 bases). The CDR3 runs to 15 residues. The germline gives CDR1 LGHDT, CDR2 YNNKEL (reference sequence). Trimming removed 3 bases at V and 8 bases at J, with 17 bases between. DNA for the CDR3: TGTGCCAGCAGCCACGCGGGACTAGGGGGCGATGAGCAGTTCTTC. As protein: CASSHAGLGGDEQFF.

The chain's CDR3 is CASSLGDRGHTF. The CDR3 DNA sequence: TGTGCCAGCAGCTTAGGGGACAGGGGCCACACCTTC. The chain is built from TRBV7-9 and TRBJ1-2, with TRBD1 matching over 10 bases. The CDR3 totals 12 residues. V lost 1 base and J lost 12; bases outside the gene matches: 2. From germline, CDR1 is SEHNR and CDR2 FQNEAQ (reference sequence).

The chain has TRBV18 and TRBJ2-1; D is undetermined. This CDR3 comprises 17 residues. Looked up from germline, CDR1 is KGHSH and CDR2 is LQKENI. Trimming left V 1 base short and J 0 bases short, with 13 bases between. The CDR3 reads CASSPLGPKSSYNEQFF. CDR3 DNA: TGTGCCAGCTCACCACTCGGACCAAAAAGCTCCTACAATGAGCAGTTCTTC.

V gene TRBV5-1 combines with J gene TRBJ2-1; 10 bases line up with TRBD2. The trim removed 1 base at V and 15 bases at J, leaving 13 bases unmatched. The germline V gene has CDR1 SGHRS and CDR2 YFSETQ. The CDR3 covers 15 residues. CDR3: CASSLFTSGASPPFF. The DNA for the CDR3 is TGCGCCAGCAGCTTGTTTACTAGCGGGGCCAGTCCCCCGTTCTTC.

V is TRBV5-6 and J is TRBJ2-1; 14 nucleotides agree with TRBD2. From germline, CDR1 is SGHDT and CDR2 YYEEEE. The junction had 12 bases not matched to a gene; V was cut back by 5 bases and J by 8 bases. CDR3 length: 17 amino acids. The CDR3: CASRGTSGRHLLDEQFF. The CDR3 DNA reads as TGTGCCAGCAGAGGGACTAGCGGGAGACATCTTTTGGATGAGCAGTTCTTC.

This chain uses TRBV28 with TRBJ1-3; 8 bases are shared with TRBD1. The CDR3 extends over 16 amino acids. CDR1 is MDHEN and CDR2 is SYDVKM in the germline V gene. V lost 2 bases to trimming and J lost 4 bases; unmatched junction nucleotides: 7. The CDR3 sequence: CASSLPGGAKGNTIYF. The DNA for the CDR3 is TGTGCCAGCAGTTTACCAGGGGGCGCGAAAGGAAACACCATATATTTT. The variable domain in full, with the rest retrieved from reference TRBV28 and TRBJ1-3, is DVKVTQSSRYLVKRTGEKVFLECVQDMDHENMFWYRQDPGLGLRLIYFSYDVKMKEKGDIPEGYSVSREKKERFSLILESASTNQTSMYLCASSLPGGAKGNTIYFGEGSWLTVV.

This clone appeared once. This specimen includes other DNA sequences encoding the same CDR3. The CDR3 reads CASSIGQNTEAFF. The CDR3, as DNA: TGTGCCAGTAGTATAGGGCAGAACACTGAAGCTTTCTTT. The chain carries TRBV19 and TRBJ1-1, with D unclear. Germline V CDR1 and CDR2: LNHDA, SQIVND (reference sequence). CDR3 length: 13 amino acids. Trimming shortened V by 1 base and J by 1 base, and 4 bases separated the two germline ends.

The CDR3 DNA reads as TGTGCCTGGAGTGTTGGGGGACTAGCGGGAGGGGTGGCAGATACGCAGTATTTT. Translation gives CAWSVGGLAGGVADTQYF. V usage is TRBV30 and J usage is TRBJ2-3, with 16 bases matching TRBD2. V dropped 0 bases and J dropped 4; count of bases not matched to a gene: 7. The CDR3 is 18 amino acids. Germline V gene lookup returns CDR1 GTSNPN and CDR2 SVGIG (reference sequence).

The chain carries TRBV7-2 and TRBJ2-7; the D gene is possibly TRBD2 (6 bases). CDR3 length: 15 residues. Trimming shortened V by 5 bases and J by 0 bases, and 14 bases separated the two germline ends. In germline, CDR1 is SGHTA, CDR2 FQGNSA. CDR3 sequence reads: CASSPIGGSSYEQYF. For the CDR3, the DNA is TGTGCCAGCAGCCCGATTGGGGGGAGCTCCTACGAGCAGTACTTC.

J is TRBJ1-2 and V is TRBV4-3, with D tentatively TRBD1 (5 bases). The germline CDR1 and CDR2 sequences are LGHNA and YSLEER. The V end was cut by 0 bases, the J end by 5 bases, with 16 bases between. The CDR3 spans 16 residues. This CDR3 is CASSQDGSGSPYGYTF. CDR3 coding DNA: TGCGCCAGCAGCCAAGATGGGTCAGGGTCCCCATATGGCTACACCTTC.